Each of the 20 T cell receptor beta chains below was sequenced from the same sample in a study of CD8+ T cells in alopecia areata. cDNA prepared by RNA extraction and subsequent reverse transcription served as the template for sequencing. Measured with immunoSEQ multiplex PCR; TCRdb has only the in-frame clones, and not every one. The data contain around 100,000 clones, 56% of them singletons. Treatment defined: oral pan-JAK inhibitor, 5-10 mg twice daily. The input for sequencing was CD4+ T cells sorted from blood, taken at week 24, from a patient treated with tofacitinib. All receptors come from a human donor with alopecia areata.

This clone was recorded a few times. For the CDR3, the DNA is TGCGCCAGCAGCCAAGGGGGGGCTCCTCGGGAGACCCAGTACTTC. Protein product: CASSQGGAPRETQYF. The genes are TRBV4-3 and TRBJ2-5; D possibly uses TRBD1 or TRBD2 (6 bases each). CDR1 and CDR2 from the germline V gene are LGHNA and YSLEER. CDR3 size: 15 residues. V lost 1 base to trimming and J lost 5 bases, with 14 bases between them.

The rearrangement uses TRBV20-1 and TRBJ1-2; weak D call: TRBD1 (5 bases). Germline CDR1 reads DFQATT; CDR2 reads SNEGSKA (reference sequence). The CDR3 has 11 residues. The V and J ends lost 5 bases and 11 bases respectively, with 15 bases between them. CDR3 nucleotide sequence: TGCAGTGCTCACGGGACGGAAACTTACACCTTC. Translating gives CSAHGTETYTF.

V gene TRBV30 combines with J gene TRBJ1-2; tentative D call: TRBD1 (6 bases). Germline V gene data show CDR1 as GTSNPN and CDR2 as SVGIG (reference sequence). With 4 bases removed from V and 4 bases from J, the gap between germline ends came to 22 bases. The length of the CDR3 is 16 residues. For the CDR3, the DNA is TGTGCCTGGATAGGGGCGCGGGGGCGAAATCTCTATGGCTACACCTTC. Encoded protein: CAWIGARGRNLYGYTF.

CDR3 nucleotide sequence: TGTGCCAGCAGCTCAACCAAGGGGCGGTGGGAGACCCAGTACTTC. Translation: CASSSTKGRWETQYF. The chain employs TRBV7-9 and TRBJ2-5; perhaps TRBD1 as D (5 bases). The ends were cut back, 4 bases at V and 5 bases at J, with 17 bases in the middle. This CDR3 comprises 15 residues. The germline V gene encodes CDR1 SEHNR and CDR2 FQNEAQ (reference sequence).

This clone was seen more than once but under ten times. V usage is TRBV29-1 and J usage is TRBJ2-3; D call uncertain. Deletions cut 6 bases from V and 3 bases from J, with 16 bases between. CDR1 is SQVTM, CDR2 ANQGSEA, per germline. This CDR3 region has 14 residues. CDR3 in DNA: TGCAGCGTGAGGACGGGTCCCGGGACAGATACGCAGTATTTT. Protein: CSVRTGPGTDTQYF.

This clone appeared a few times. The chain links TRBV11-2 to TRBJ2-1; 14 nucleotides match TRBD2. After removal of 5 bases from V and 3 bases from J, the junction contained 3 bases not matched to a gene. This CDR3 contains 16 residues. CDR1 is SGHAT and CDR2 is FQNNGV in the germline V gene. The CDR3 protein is CASSPGLAGGYNEQFF. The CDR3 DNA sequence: TGTGCCAGCAGCCCTGGACTAGCGGGGGGCTACAATGAGCAGTTCTTC.

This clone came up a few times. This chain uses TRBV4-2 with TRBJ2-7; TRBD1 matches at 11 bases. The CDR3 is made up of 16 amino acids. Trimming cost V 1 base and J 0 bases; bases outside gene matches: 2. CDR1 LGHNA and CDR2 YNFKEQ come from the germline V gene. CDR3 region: CASSQVGTGGSYEQYF. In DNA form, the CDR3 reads TGTGCCAGCAGCCAAGTGGGGACAGGGGGCTCCTACGAGCAGTACTTC.

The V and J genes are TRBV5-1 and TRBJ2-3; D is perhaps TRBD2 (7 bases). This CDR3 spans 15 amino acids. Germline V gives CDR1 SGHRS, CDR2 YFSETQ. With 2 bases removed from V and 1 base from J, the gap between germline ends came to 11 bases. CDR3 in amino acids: CASSFAGARTDTQYF. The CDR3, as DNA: TGCGCCAGCAGCTTCGCGGGGGCCCGCACAGATACGCAGTATTTT.

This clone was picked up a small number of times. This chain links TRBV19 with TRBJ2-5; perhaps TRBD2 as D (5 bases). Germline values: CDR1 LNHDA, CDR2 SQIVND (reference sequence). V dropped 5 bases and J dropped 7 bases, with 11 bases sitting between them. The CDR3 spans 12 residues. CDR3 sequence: CASSAVGRTQYF. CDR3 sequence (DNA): TGTGCCAGTAGTGCCGTGGGGAGGACCCAGTACTTC. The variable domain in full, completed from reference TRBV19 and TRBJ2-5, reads DGGITQSPKYLFRKEGQNVTLSCEQNLNHDAMYWYRQDPGQGLRLIYYSQIVNDFQKGDIAEGYSVSREKKESFPLTVTSAQKNPTAFYLCASSAVGRTQYFGPGTRLLVL.

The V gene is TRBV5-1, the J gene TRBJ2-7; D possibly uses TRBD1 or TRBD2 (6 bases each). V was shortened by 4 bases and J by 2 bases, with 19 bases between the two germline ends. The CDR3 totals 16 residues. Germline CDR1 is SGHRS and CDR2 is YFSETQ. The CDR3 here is CASSLLGAGTTYEQYF. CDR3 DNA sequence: TGCGCCAGCAGCCTCCTCGGGGCGGGGACAACCTACGAGCAGTACTTC.

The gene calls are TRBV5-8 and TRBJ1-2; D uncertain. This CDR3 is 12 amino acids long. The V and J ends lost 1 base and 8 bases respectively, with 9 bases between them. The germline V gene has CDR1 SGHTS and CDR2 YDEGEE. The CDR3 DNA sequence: TGTGCCAGCAGCTTGCTCCAGATCGGCTACACCTTC. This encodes CASSLLQIGYTF.

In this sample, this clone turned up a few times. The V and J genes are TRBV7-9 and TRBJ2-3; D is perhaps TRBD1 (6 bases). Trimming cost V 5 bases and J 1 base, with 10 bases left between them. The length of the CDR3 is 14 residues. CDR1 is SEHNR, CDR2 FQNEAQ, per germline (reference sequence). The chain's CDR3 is CASSLRQGTDTQYF. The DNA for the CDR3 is TGTGCCAGCAGCCTCCGACAGGGCACAGATACGCAGTATTTT.

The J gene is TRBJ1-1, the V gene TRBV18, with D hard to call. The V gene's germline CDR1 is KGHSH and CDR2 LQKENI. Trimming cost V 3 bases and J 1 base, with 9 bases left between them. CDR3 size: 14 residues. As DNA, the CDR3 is TGTGCCAGCTCACCCGTCGACTCGAACACTGAAGCTTTCTTT. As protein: CASSPVDSNTEAFF.

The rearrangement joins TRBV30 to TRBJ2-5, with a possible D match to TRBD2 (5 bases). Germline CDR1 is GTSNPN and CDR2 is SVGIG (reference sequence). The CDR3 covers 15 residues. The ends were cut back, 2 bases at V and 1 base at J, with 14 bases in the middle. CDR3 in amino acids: CAWSPPRGFQETQYF. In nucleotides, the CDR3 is TGTGCCTGGAGTCCACCGAGAGGGTTCCAAGAGACCCAGTACTTC.

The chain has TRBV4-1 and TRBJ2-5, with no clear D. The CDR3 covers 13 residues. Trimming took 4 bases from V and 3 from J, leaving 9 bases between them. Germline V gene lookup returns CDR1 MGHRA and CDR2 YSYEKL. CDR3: CASSPLLKETQYF. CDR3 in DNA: TGCGCCAGCAGCCCCCTTCTAAAAGAGACCCAGTACTTC.

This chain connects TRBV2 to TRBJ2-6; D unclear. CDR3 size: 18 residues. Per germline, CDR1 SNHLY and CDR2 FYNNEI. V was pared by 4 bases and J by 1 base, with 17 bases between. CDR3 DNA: TGTGCCAGCAGTGGAGAGGTGGCAGGCTGGTCTGGGGCCAACGTCCTGACTTTC. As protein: CASSGEVAGWSGANVLTF.

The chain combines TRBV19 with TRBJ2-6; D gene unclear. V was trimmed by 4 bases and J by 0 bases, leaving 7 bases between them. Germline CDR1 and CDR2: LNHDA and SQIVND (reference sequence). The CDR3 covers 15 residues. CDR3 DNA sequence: TGTGCCAGTAGTAATGGAAACTCTGGGGCCAACGTCCTGACTTTC. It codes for CASSNGNSGANVLTF.

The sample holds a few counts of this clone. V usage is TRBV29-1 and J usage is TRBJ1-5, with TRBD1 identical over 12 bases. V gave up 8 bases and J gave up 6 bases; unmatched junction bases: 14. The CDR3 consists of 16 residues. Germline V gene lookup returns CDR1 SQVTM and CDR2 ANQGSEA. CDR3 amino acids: CSPHSAGTGGGQPQHF. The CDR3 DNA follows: TGCAGCCCCCACTCCGCCGGGACAGGGGGCGGTCAGCCCCAGCATTTT.

The CDR3 DNA reads TGCGCCAGCAGGGACAGTGTCAACACTGAAGCTTTCTTT. Protein sequence: CASRDSVNTEAFF. V is TRBV5-1 and J is TRBJ1-1, with D possibly matching TRBD1 (6 bases). Trimming left V 5 bases short and J 2 bases short, with 10 bases between. Per the germline V gene, CDR1 is SGHRS and CDR2 is YFSETQ. This CDR3 is 13 amino acids long.

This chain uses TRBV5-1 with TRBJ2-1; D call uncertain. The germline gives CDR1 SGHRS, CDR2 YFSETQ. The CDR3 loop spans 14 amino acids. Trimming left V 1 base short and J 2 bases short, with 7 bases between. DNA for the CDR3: TGCGCCAGCAGCTTGCGGGCAGCCTACAATGAGCAGTTCTTC. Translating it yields CASSLRAAYNEQFF. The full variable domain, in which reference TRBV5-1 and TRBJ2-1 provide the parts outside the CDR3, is KAGVTQTPRYLIKTRGQQVTLSCSPISGHRSVSWYQQTPGQGLQFLFEYFSETQRNKGNFPGRFSGRQFSNSRSEMNVSTLELGDSALYLCASSLRAAYNEQFFGPGTRLTVL.